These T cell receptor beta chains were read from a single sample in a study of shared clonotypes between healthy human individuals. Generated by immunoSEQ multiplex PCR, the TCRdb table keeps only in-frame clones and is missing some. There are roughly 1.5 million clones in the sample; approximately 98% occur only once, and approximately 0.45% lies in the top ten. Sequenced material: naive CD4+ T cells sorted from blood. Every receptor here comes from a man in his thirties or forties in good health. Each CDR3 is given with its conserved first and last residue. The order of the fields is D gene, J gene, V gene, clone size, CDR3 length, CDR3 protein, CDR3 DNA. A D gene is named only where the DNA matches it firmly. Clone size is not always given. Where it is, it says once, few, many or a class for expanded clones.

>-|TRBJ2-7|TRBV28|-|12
CASSDVRSEQYF
TGTGCCAGCAGTGATGTGAGGTCCGAGCAGTACTTC
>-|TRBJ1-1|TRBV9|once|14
CASSGGHQNTEAFF
TGTGCCAGCAGCGGGGGACACCAGAACACTGAAGCTTTCTTT
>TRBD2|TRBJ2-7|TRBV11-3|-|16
CASSMTSGSPYYEQYF
TGTGCCAGCAGCATGACTAGCGGGAGTCCCTACTACGAGCAGTACTTC
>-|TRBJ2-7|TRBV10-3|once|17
CAISEFGGGQISYEQYF
TGTGCCATCAGTGAGTTTGGTGGAGGACAAATCTCCTACGAGCAGTACTTC
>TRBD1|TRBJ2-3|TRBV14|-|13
CASRRTGTDTQYF
TGTGCCAGCAGGCGGACAGGGACAGATACGCAGTATTTT
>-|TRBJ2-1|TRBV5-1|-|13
CASSVGTVNEQFF
TGCGCCAGCAGCGTAGGGACCGTCAATGAGCAGTTCTTC
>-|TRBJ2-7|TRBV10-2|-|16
CASSAGGTRGESEQYF
TGCGCCAGCAGTGCAGGGGGGACAAGGGGCGAGTCCGAGCAGTACTTC
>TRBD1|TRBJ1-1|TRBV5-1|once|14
CASSRTGGNTEAFF
TGCGCCAGCAGCCGAACAGGGGGGAACACTGAAGCTTTCTTT
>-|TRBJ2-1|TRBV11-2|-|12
CASSFQLGEQFF
TGTGCCAGCAGCTTTCAGCTGGGTGAGCAGTTCTTC
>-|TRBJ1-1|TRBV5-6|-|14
CASSLAAGNTEAFF
TGTGCCAGCAGCTTGGCGGCAGGGAACACTGAAGCTTTCTTT
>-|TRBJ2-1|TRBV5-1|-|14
CASAYRDPYNEQFF
TGCGCCAGCGCCTACCGGGACCCGTACAATGAGCAGTTCTTC
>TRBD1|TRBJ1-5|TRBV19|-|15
CASSSGTGPGQPQHF
TGTGCCAGTAGTTCAGGGACAGGGCCCGGTCAGCCCCAGCATTTT
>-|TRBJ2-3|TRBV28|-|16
CASITGLAASTDTQYF
TGTGCCAGCATCACGGGGTTAGCGGCTAGCACAGATACGCAGTATTTT
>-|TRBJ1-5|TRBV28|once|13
CASSWGASQPQHF
TGTGCCAGCAGTTGGGGGGCAAGTCAGCCCCAGCATTTT
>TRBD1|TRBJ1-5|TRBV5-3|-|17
CARSLWEGATGNQPQHF
TGTGCCAGAAGCTTGTGGGAGGGGGCTACGGGCAATCAGCCCCAGCATTTT
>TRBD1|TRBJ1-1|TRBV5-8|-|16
CASSSWTGMMNTEAFF
TGTGCCAGCAGCTCATGGACAGGGATGATGAACACTGAAGCTTTCTTT
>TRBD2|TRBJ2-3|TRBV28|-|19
CASSLKGGGGLAYTDTQYF
TGTGCCAGCAGTTTGAAGGGCGGTGGGGGACTAGCGTACACAGATACGCAGTATTTT
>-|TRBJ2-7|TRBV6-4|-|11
CARMDSYEQYF
TGTGCCAGAATGGACAGCTACGAGCAGTACTTC
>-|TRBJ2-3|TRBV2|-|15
CASSEERPSTDTQYF
TGTGCCAGCAGTGAAGAGCGGCCGAGCACAGATACGCAGTATTTT
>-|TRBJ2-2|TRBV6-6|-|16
CASSYDPGLGTGELFF
TGTGCCAGCAGTTACGACCCAGGGTTGGGCACCGGGGAGCTGTTTTTT
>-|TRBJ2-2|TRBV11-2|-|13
CASSLVFAGELFF
TGTGCCAGCAGCTTAGTATTCGCCGGGGAGCTGTTTTTT
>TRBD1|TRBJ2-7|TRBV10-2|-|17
CATGGRTGSHRTYEQYF
TGCGCCACCGGGGGTCGGACAGGGTCCCACCGAACCTACGAGCAGTACTTC
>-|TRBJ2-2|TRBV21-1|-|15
CASSSLGANTGELFF
TGTGCCAGCAGCAGTCTGGGGGCCAACACCGGGGAGCTGTTTTTT
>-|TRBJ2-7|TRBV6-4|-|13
CASSVEGGLEQYF
TGTGCCAGCAGTGTCGAAGGGGGTCTAGAGCAGTACTTC
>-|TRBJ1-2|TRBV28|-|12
CASSLSRPGYTF
TGTGCCAGCAGTTTAAGTCGACCCGGCTACACCTTC
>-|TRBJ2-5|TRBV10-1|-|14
CASSEGVGRETQYF
TGCGCCAGCAGTGAGGGAGTGGGGAGGGAGACCCAGTACTTC
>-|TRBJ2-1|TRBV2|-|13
CASSSGPYNEQFF
TGTGCCAGCAGTTCCGGGCCCTACAATGAGCAGTTCTTC
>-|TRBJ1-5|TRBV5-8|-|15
CASSLTLGSNQPQHF
TGTGCCAGCAGCTTAACCCTAGGGAGCAATCAGCCCCAGCATTTT
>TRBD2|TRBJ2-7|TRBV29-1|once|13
CSAGEGGAYEQYF
TGCAGCGCCGGCGAGGGAGGGGCGTACGAGCAGTACTTC
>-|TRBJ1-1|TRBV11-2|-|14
CASSVEWGSTEAFF
TGTGCCAGCAGCGTTGAATGGGGGAGCACTGAAGCTTTCTTT